Listed below are T cell receptor beta chains from one sample, sequenced in a study of blood T cell repertoires in COVID-19. Method: immunoSEQ multiplex PCR; TCRdb's copy keeps in-frame clones and lacks some. The sample lists about 45,000 clones, about 80% seen once, with roughly 20% in the top ten. The sequenced material came from peripheral blood. The origin of the receptors is a man in his 70s with acute or convalescent COVID-19. The CDR3 runs from the conserved cysteine through the conserved F or W. The D gene is left open where the match is weak.

d_call: TRBD1
v_call: TRBV11-3
j_call: TRBJ2-3
cdr3_aa: CASSPRQGGTDTQYF

d_call: TRBD1
v_call: TRBV5-8
j_call: TRBJ2-5
cdr3_aa: CASRALGQGNQETQYF

d_call: TRBD1
v_call: TRBV5-1
j_call: TRBJ1-6
cdr3_aa: CASSSDGQGYSPLHF

d_call: .
v_call: TRBV10-3
j_call: TRBJ2-5
cdr3_aa: CAISESPGTEETQYF

d_call: TRBD1
v_call: TRBV2
j_call: TRBJ2-7
cdr3_aa: CASSYGTGRNEQYF

d_call: TRBD1
v_call: TRBV5-1
j_call: TRBJ1-2
cdr3_aa: CASSSPQGTPNYGYTF

d_call: .
v_call: TRBV7-8
j_call: TRBJ1-2
cdr3_aa: CASSFLGSPRGYTF

d_call: TRBD1
v_call: TRBV19
j_call: TRBJ2-6
cdr3_aa: CASSRQGLAGANVLTF

d_call: TRBD1
v_call: TRBV19
j_call: TRBJ1-1
cdr3_aa: CASSRGQGNTEAFF

d_call: TRBD1
v_call: TRBV19
j_call: TRBJ1-5
cdr3_aa: CASSVPQGSLNQPQHF